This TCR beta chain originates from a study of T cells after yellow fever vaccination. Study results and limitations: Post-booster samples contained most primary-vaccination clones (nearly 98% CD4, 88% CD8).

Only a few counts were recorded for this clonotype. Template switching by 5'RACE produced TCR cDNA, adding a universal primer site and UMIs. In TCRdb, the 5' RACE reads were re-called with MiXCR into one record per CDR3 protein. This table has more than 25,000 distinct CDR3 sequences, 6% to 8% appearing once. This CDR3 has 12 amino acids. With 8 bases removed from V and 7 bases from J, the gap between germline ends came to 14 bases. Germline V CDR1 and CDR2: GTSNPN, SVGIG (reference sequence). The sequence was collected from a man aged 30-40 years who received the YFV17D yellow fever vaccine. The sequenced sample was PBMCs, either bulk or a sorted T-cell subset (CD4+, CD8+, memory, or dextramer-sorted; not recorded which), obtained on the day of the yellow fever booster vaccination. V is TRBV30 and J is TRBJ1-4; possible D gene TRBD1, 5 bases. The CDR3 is CARDSRGEKLFF. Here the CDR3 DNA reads TGTGCCCGGGACTCGAGAGGTGAAAAACTGTTTTTT.